In this sample, the clone carrying this T cell receptor (beta chain) turned up once. Its specificity is unknown. Breast cancer patients provided tissue from their axillary draining lymph nodes. The data belong to a study of breast tumors, draining lymph nodes, adjacent tissues. TCRdb re-called the multiplex PCR reads with MiXCR, one entry per CDR3 protein. The repertoire holds 150,000 to 200,000 distinct CDR3 sequences, with around a third as singletons. Germline V CDR1 and CDR2: KGHDR, SFDVKD. The germline V and J ends were trimmed by 4 bases and 6 bases, with 5 bases remaining between them. This CDR3 is built from 12 residues. Study-wide results and caveats: Tumor T cell lymph node origin was a supported hypothesis, not proven.

The sequenced sample was axillary lymph node tissue. The genes are TRBV24-1 and TRBJ2-2; D is ambiguous. This sequence originates from a female donor with breast cancer. Some clones in this sample may be carry-over from other donors' samples. The CDR3 sequence: CATSDKPGELFF. The CDR3 coding sequence is TGTGCCACCAGTGACAAGCCCGGGGAGCTGTTTTTT.